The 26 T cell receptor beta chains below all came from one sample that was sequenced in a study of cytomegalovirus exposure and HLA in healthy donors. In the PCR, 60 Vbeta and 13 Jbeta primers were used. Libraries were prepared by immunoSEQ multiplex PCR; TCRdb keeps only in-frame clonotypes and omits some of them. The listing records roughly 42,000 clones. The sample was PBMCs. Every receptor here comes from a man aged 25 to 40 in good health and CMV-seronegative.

CDR3 sequence reads: CASSYSPLGNTEAFF. DNA for the CDR3: TGTGCCAGCAGTTACTCGCCTCTGGGCAATACTGAAGCTTTCTTT. The chain recombines TRBV6-5 with TRBJ1-1; D is undetermined. There are 15 residues in the CDR3. Between the trimmed V and J ends, which lost 0 bases and 5 bases, there was a span of 13 bases. Looked up from germline, CDR1 is MNHEY and CDR2 is SVGAGI.

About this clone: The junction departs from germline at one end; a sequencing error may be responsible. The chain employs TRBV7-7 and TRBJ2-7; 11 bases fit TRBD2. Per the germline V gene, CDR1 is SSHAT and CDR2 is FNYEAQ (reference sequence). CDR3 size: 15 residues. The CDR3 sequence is CASSLKCLAGGSGYF. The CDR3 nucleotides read TGTGCTAGCAGCTTAAAGTGTCTAGCGGGAGGCAGTGGGTACTTC.

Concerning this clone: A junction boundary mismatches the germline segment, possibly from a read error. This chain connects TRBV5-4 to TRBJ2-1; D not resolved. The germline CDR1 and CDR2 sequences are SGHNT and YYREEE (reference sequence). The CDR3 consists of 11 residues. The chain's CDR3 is CASSLGDSQIF. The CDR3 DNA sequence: TGTGCCAGCAGCTTGGGAGACTCCCAGATCTTC.

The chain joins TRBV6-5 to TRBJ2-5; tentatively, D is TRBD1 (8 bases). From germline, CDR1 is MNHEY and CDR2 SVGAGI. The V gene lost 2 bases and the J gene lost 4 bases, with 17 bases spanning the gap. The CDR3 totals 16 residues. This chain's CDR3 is CASSYSGTGGAETQYF. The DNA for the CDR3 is TGTGCCAGCAGTTACAGCGGGACAGGCGGGGCAGAGACCCAGTACTTC.

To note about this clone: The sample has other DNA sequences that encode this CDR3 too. The CDR3 coding sequence is TGTGCCAGCAGCTTGGCGGCGGGCTATGGCTACACCTTC. Its protein product is CASSLAAGYGYTF. This rearrangement joins TRBV5-6 to TRBJ1-2; unclear D gene. CDR1 is SGHDT, CDR2 YYEEEE, per germline. This CDR3 is built from 13 residues. Between the trimmed V and J ends, which lost 0 bases and 4 bases, there was a span of 7 bases.

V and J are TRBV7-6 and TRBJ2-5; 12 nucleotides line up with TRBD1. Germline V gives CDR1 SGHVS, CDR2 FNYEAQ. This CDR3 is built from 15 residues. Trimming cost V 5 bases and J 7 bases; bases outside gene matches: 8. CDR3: CASSRDRGLMGTQYF. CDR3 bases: TGTGCCAGCAGCCGGGACAGGGGGCTCATGGGGACCCAGTACTTC.

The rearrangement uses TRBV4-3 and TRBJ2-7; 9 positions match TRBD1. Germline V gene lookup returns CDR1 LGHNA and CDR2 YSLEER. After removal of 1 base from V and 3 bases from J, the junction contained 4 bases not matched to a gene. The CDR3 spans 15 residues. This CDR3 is CASSQGTGAVYEQYF. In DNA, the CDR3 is TGCGCCAGCAGCCAAGGGACAGGGGCGGTCTACGAGCAGTACTTC.

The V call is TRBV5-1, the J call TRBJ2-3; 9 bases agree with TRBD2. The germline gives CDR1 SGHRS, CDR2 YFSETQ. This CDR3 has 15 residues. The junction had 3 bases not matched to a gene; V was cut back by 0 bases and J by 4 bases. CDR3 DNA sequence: TGCGCCAGCAGCTTGGTGGCGGGAGGGGCAGATACGCAGTATTTT. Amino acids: CASSLVAGGADTQYF.

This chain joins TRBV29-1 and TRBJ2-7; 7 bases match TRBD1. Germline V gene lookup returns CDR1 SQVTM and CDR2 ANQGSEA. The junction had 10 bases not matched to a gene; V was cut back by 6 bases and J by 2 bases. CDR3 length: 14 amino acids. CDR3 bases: TGCAGCGTCGCAAGGACAGGTAGCGCCTACGAGCAGTACTTC. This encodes CSVARTGSAYEQYF.

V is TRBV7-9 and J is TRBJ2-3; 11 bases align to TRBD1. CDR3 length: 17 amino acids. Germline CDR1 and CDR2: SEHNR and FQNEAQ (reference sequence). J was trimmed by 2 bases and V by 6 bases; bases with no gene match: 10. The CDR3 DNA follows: TGTGCCAGCAGGTCGGACAGGGGGCGAACTCACACAGATACGCAGTATTTT. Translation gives CASRSDRGRTHTDTQYF.

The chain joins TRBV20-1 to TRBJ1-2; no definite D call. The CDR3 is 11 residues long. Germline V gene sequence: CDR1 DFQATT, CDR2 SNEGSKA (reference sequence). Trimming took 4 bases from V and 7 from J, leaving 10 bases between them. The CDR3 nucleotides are TGCAGTGCTATATCAGGCGCTGGCTACACCTTC. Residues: CSAISGAGYTF.

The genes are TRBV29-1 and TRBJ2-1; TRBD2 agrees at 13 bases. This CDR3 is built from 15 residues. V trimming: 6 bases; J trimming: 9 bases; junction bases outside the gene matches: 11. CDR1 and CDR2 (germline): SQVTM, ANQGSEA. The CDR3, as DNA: TGCAGCGTGGATCGACTAGCGGGAGGAGAAAGTGAGCAGTTCTTC. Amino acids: CSVDRLAGGESEQFF.

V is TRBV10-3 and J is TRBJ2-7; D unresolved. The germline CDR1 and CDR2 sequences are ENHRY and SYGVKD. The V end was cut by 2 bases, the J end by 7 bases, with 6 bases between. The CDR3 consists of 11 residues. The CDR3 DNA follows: TGTGCCATCAGTGAGGCAGGAGAGCAGTACTTC. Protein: CAISEAGEQYF.

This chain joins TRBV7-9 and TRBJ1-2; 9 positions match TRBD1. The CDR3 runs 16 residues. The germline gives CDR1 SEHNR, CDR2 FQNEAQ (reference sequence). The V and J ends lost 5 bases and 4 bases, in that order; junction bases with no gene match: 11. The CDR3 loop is CASSPPLGDRAYGYTF. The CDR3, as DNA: TGTGCCAGCAGCCCCCCTCTAGGGGACAGGGCCTATGGCTACACCTTC.

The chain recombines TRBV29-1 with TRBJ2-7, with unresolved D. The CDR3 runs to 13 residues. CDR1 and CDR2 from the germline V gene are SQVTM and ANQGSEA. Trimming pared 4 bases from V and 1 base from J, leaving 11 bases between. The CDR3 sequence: CSVASQKSYEQYF. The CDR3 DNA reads TGCAGCGTTGCCAGTCAAAAGTCCTACGAGCAGTACTTC.

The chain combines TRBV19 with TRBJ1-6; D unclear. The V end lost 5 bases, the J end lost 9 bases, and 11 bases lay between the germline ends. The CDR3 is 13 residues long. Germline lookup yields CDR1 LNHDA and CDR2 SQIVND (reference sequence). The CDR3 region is CASSYGFTSPLHF. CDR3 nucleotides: TGTGCCAGTAGTTACGGGTTTACTTCACCCCTCCACTTT.

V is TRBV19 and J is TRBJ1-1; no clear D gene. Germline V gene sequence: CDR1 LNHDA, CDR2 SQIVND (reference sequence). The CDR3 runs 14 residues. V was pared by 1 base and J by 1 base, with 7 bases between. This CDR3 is CASSIGARNTEAFF. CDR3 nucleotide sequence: TGTGCCAGTAGTATAGGGGCCAGGAACACTGAAGCTTTCTTT.

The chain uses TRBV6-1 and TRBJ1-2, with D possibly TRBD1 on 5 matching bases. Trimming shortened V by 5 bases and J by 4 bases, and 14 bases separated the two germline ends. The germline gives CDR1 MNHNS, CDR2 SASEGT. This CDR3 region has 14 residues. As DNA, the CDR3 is TGTGCCAGCAGTACATCAGGGACTAGCTATGGCTACACCTTC. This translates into CASSTSGTSYGYTF.

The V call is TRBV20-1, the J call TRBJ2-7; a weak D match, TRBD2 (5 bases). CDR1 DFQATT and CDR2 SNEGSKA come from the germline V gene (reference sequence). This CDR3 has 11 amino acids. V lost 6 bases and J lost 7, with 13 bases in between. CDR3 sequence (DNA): TGCAGTGCCACCCCACTAGGGGAGCAGTACTTC. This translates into CSATPLGEQYF.

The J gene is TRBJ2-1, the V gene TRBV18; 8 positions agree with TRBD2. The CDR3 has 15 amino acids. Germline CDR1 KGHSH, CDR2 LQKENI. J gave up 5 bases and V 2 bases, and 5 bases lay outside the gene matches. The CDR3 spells CASSPRGTRDNEQFF. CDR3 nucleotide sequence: TGTGCCAGCTCACCAAGAGGGACTAGGGACAATGAGCAGTTCTTC.

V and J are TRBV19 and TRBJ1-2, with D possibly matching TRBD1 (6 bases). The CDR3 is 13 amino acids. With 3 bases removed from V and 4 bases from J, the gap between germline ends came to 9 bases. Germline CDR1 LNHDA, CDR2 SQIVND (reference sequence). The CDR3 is CASSISDSYGYTF. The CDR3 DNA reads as TGTGCCAGTAGTATTTCGGACAGCTATGGCTACACCTTC.

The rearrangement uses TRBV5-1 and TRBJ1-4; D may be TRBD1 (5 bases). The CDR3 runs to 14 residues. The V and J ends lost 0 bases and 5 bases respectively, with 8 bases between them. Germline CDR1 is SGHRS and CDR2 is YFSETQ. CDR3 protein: CASSLEQANEKLFF. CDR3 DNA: TGCGCCAGCAGCTTGGAACAGGCAAATGAAAAACTGTTTTTT.

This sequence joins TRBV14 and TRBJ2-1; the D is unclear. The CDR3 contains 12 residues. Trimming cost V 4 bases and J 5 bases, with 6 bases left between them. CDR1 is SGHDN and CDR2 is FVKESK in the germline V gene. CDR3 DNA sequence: TGTGCCAGCAGCCTCCCCAACAATGAGCAGTTCTTC. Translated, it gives CASSLPNNEQFF.

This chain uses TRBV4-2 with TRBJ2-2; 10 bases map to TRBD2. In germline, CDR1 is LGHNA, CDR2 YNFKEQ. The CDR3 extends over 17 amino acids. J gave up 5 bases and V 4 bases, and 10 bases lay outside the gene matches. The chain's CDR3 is CASSPLAGAGETGELFF. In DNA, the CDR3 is TGTGCCAGCAGCCCTCTAGCGGGAGCGGGGGAAACCGGGGAGCTGTTTTTT.

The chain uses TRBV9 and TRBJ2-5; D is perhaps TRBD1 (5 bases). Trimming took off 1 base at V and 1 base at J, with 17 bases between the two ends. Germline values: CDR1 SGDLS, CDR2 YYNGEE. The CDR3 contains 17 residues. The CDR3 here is CASSVNPGLLSQETQYF. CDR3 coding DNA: TGTGCCAGCAGCGTAAATCCAGGGTTACTCTCCCAAGAGACCCAGTACTTC.

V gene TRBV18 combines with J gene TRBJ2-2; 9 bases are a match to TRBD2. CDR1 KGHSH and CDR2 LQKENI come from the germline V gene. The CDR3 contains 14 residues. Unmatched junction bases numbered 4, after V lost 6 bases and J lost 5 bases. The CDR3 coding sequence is TGTGCCAGCTCTTCTAGCGGGGTTACCGGGGAGCTGTTTTTT. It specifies CASSSSGVTGELFF.